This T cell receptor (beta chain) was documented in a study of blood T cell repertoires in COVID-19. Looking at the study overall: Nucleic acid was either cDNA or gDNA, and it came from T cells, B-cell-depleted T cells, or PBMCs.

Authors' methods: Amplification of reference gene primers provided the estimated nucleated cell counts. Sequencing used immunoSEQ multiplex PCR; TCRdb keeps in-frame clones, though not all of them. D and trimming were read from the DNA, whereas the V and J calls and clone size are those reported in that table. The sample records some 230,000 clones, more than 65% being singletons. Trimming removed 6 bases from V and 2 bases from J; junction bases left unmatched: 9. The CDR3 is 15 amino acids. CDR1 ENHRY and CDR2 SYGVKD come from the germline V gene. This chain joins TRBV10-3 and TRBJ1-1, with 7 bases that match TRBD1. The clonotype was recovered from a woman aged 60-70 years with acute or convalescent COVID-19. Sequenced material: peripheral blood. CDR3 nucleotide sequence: TGTGCCATCAGGGATTTAAACAGGGGCAACACTGAAGCTTTCTTT. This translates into CAIRDLNRGNTEAFF.